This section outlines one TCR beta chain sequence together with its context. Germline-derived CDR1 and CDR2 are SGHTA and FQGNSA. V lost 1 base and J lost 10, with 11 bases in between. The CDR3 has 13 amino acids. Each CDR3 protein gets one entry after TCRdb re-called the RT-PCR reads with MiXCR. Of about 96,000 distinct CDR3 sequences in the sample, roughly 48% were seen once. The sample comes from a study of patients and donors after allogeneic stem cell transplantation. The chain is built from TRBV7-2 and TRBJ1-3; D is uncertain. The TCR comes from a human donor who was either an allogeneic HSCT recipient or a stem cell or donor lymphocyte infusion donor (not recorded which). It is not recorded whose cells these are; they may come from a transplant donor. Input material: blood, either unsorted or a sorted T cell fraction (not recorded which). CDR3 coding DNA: TGTGCCAGCAGCTTAGACCCCGTGGGTACCATATATTTT. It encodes CASSLDPVGTIYF.